What follows are 17 T cell receptor beta chains derived from one specimen sequenced in a study of blood T cell repertoires in COVID-19. Profiled with immunoSEQ multiplex PCR; TCRdb holds only in-frame clones, not every one. The profile shows 52,000 or so clones, 85% to 90% of them singletons. Sample: peripheral blood. Every receptor here comes from a man in his 60s with active COVID-19.

The genes are TRBV24-1 and TRBJ2-1; 13 nucleotides line up with TRBD2. The CDR3 runs 15 residues. CDR1 KGHDR and CDR2 SFDVKD come from the germline V gene. The J segment lost 7 bases and the V segment lost 3 bases, leaving 2 bases of the junction unmatched. In DNA, the CDR3 is TGTGCCACCAGTGATACTAGCGGGAGGGGGAATGAGCAGTTCTTC. It translates to CATSDTSGRGNEQFF.

The V and J genes are TRBV6-7 and TRBJ2-3; 7 bases agree with TRBD2. TRBV6-7 qualifies as an ORF whose function is uncertain. V dropped 7 bases and J dropped 3; count of bases not matched to a gene: 10. CDR3 length equals 15 residues. The CDR3 spells CASMGTIEETDTQYF. In DNA form, the CDR3 reads TGTGCCAGCATGGGGACTATCGAAGAAACAGATACGCAGTATTTT.

The chain employs TRBV18 and TRBJ1-4; no definite D call. The germline V gene encodes CDR1 KGHSH and CDR2 LQKENI. V lost 3 bases and J lost 8, with 13 bases in between. The CDR3 contains 14 residues. CDR3 sequence: CASSPPPEEEKLFF. In DNA form, the CDR3 reads TGTGCCAGCTCACCCCCGCCCGAGGAGGAAAAACTGTTTTTT.

This clone was seen once. The chain has TRBV19 and TRBJ1-5; no clear D gene. The CDR3 covers 14 residues. V lost 10 bases and J lost 4, with 17 bases in between. Looked up from germline, CDR1 is LNHDA and CDR2 is SQIVND (reference sequence). The CDR3 reads CATKWRRQNQPQHF. Here the CDR3 DNA reads TGTGCCACCAAATGGAGGAGGCAGAATCAGCCCCAGCATTTT. Drawing the rest from reference TRBV19 and TRBJ1-5, the complete variable domain is DGGITQSPKYLFRKEGQNVTLSCEQNLNHDAMYWYRQDPGQGLRLIYYSQIVNDFQKGDIAEGYSVSREKKESFPLTVTSAQKNPTAFYLCATKWRRQNQPQHFGDGTRLSIL.

V is TRBV12-5 and J is TRBJ1-6; possible D gene TRBD1, 6 bases. V lost 1 base and J lost 4, with 11 bases in between. The CDR3 is made up of 16 amino acids. Germline loops: CDR1 LGHNT, CDR2 FRNRAP. The CDR3 DNA reads as TGTGCTAGTGGTTTGGCCGACAGGAAGTATAATTCACCCCTCCACTTT. Translation: CASGLADRKYNSPLHF.

The rearrangement joins TRBV5-1 to TRBJ2-1; TRBD2 matches 8 bases. The germline gives CDR1 SGHRS, CDR2 YFSETQ. The CDR3 sequence is 14 residues long. Trimming took 2 bases from V and 3 from J; bases not matched to a gene: 1. The CDR3 DNA reads TGCGCCAGCAGCTTTAGCGGGATCTACAATGAGCAGTTCTTC. Protein: CASSFSGIYNEQFF.

This clone was detected only a few times. The chain has TRBV5-1 and TRBJ1-5; maybe TRBD1 (6 bases). The CDR3 spans 14 residues. Germline V gives CDR1 SGHRS, CDR2 YFSETQ. V lost 4 bases to trimming and J lost 1 base, with 9 bases between them. CDR3 bases: TGCGCCAGCAGCAGCGGGACAAGCAATCAGCCCCAGCATTTT. Its protein is CASSSGTSNQPQHF.

The chain joins TRBV15 to TRBJ2-1; 8 bases match TRBD1. V lost 5 bases, J lost 8 bases, and 5 bases stayed unmatched. This CDR3 is built from 13 residues. Germline lookup yields CDR1 LNHNV and CDR2 YYDKDF (reference sequence). The CDR3 nucleotides are TGTGCCACCAGCGGCGGACAGGGCTATGAGCAGTTCTTC. Protein sequence: CATSGGQGYEQFF.

The chain carries TRBV3-1 (or the pseudogene TRBV3-2) and TRBJ2-1, with 14 bases fitting TRBD2. In germline, CDR1 is LGHDT, CDR2 YNNKEL (reference sequence). The CDR3 loop spans 16 amino acids. J gave up 6 bases and V 5 bases, and 6 bases lay outside the gene matches. The CDR3 coding sequence is TGTGCCAGCAGCTCCCGACTAGCGGGAGGGGGCAATGAGCAGTTCTTC. This encodes CASSSRLAGGGNEQFF.

The table lists this clone with a few counts. The chain links TRBV10-1 to TRBJ2-7; a possible D gene is TRBD1 (7 bases). The V gene lost 3 bases and the J gene lost 4 bases, with 16 bases spanning the gap. In germline, CDR1 is WNHNN, CDR2 SYGVQD (reference sequence). This CDR3 spans 15 amino acids. The CDR3 region has the DNA TGCGCCAGCAGTGATGGGGCAGGGGGGTCGTACGAGCAGTACTTC. Residues: CASSDGAGGSYEQYF.

J is TRBJ2-5 and V is TRBV6-5, with D possibly TRBD2 on 6 matching bases. CDR1 is MNHEY, CDR2 SVGAGI, per germline. CDR3 size: 13 residues. V shed 6 bases and J shed 4 bases, with 12 bases lying between them. The CDR3 DNA reads as TGTGCCAGCAGCCCCGTCGGGGGAGAGACCCAGTACTTC. This gives the protein CASSPVGGETQYF.

The chain carries TRBV6-2 or TRBV6-3 and TRBJ2-7; D is possibly TRBD1 (6 bases). This CDR3 has 18 residues. The V gene lost 6 bases and the J gene lost 6 bases, with 30 bases spanning the gap. Germline CDR1 and CDR2: MNHEY and SVGEGT. CDR3 in DNA: TGTGCCAGCAGCTCCGAAGAGGTAACAGGGAGAAGAGGGGGCGAGCAGTACTTC. The encoded protein is CASSSEEVTGRRGGEQYF.

The J gene is TRBJ2-7, the V gene TRBV7-2, with a weak D call TRBD2 (6 bases). V was shortened by 0 bases and J by 4 bases, with 13 bases between the two germline ends. CDR1 and CDR2 from the germline V gene are SGHTA and FQGNSA. The CDR3 has 15 amino acids. CDR3: CASSLAGGGAYEQYF. The CDR3 DNA follows: TGTGCCAGCAGCTTAGCGGGCGGAGGGGCGTACGAGCAGTACTTC.

This chain uses TRBV7-3 with TRBJ2-1; D unresolved. Germline CDR1 reads SGHTA; CDR2 reads FQGTGA. There are 14 residues in the CDR3. The V end was cut by 0 bases, the J end by 8 bases, with 11 bases between. The CDR3 bases are TGTGCCAGCAGCTTAACCCCGCTGGCCGATGAGCAGTTCTTC. Amino acid sequence: CASSLTPLADEQFF. Based on the CDR3 plus reference TRBV7-3 and TRBJ2-1, the full variable domain is GAGVSQTPSNKVTEKGKYVELRCDPISGHTALYWYRQSLGQGPEFLIYFQGTGAADDSGLPNDRFFAVRPEGSVSTLKIQRTERGDSAVYLCASSLTPLADEQFFGPGTRLTVL.

This chain links TRBV7-6 with TRBJ2-7; 13 bases are a match to TRBD2. The CDR3 has 15 amino acids. Germline lookup yields CDR1 SGHVS and CDR2 FNYEAQ. The V and J ends lost 1 base and 6 bases, in that order; junction bases with no gene match: 3. The CDR3 region is CASSLGGLAGPEQYF. The CDR3 DNA reads as TGTGCCAGCAGCTTAGGGGGACTAGCGGGACCCGAGCAGTACTTC.

This rearrangement joins TRBV2 to TRBJ2-5, with 8 nucleotides matching TRBD2. CDR3 size: 13 residues. Germline CDR1 and CDR2: SNHLY and FYNNEI. The V segment lost 5 bases and the J segment 4 bases; nucleotides outside the gene matches: 3. Here the CDR3 reads CASSTAGVETQYF. CDR3 nucleotides: TGTGCCAGCAGTACAGCGGGAGTAGAGACCCAGTACTTC.

This chain links TRBV13 with TRBJ2-5; TRBD1 matches at 8 bases. The ends lost 4 bases at V and 6 bases at J; junction bases unmatched: 7. CDR1 is PRHDT and CDR2 is FYEKMQ in the germline V gene (reference sequence). The CDR3 sequence is 14 residues long. CDR3 loop: CASSSLTGEKTQYF. CDR3 nucleotide sequence: TGTGCCAGCAGCTCCCTGACAGGGGAAAAGACCCAGTACTTC.